This T cell receptor (beta chain) was sequenced in a study of prognosis after radiotherapy for stage I lung cancer. By sample share, this clonotype is medium-sized (0.01 to 0.1%). V was cut by 6 bases and J by 9 bases, with 15 bases left in between. Germline V gene sequence: CDR1 SEHNR, CDR2 FQNEAQ (reference sequence). This CDR3 region has 13 residues. The genomic DNA TCR beta CDR3 region underwent two rounds of multiplex PCR. The first round of PCR was done with primers that matched each TRBV and TRBJ gene. MiXCR, run by TCRdb on the multiplex PCR reads, gives a single entry per CDR3 protein. The table shows fewer than 40,000 distinct CDR3 sequences, with 25% to 40% occurring only once.

The chain combines TRBV7-9 with TRBJ2-1; D ambiguous. This specimen consisted of PBMCs, obtained before or after stereotactic body radiation therapy (not recorded which). This TCR came from a donor over 45 with non-small cell lung cancer. DNA for the CDR3: TGTGCCAGCAGTGATCTAACGGGTGTTGAGCAGTTCTTC. Its protein is CASSDLTGVEQFF.